The next 23 T cell receptor beta chains were all read from a single sample in a study of OX40 agonist ivuxolimab in advanced cancers. The repertoire was sequenced with immunoSEQ multiplex PCR; TCRdb's copy has only in-frame clones and lacks some. This repertoire shows roughly 35,000 clones, 70% to 85% found once; its top ten account for over 9.5%. Sample: CD4+ or CD8+ T cells sorted from blood, taken in a trial of the OX40 agonist ivuxolimab. These receptors came from an adult with an advanced solid tumor such as melanoma, head and neck, liver or kidney cancer.

This clone was observed a few times. The chain employs TRBV5-1 and TRBJ1-3; D not resolved. Germline lookup yields CDR1 SGHRS and CDR2 YFSETQ. The CDR3 length is 13 residues. Trimming cost V 4 bases and J 2 bases, with 7 bases left between them. CDR3 DNA sequence: TGCGCCAGCAGCAGGGAGACTGGAAACACCATATATTTT. Its protein is CASSRETGNTIYF.

This chain uses TRBV6-6 with TRBJ1-1, with 7 bases that match TRBD1. The V segment lost 7 bases and the J segment 1 base; nucleotides outside the gene matches: 3. This CDR3 comprises 13 residues. Germline V gene lookup returns CDR1 MNHNY and CDR2 SVGAGI (reference sequence). The CDR3 region is CASTRQGNTEAFF. The CDR3, as DNA: TGTGCCAGCACCCGACAGGGGAACACTGAAGCTTTCTTT.

J is TRBJ2-3 and V is TRBV7-9, with a possible D match to TRBD1 (6 bases). This CDR3 comprises 16 residues. Deletions cut 5 bases from V and 2 bases from J, with 17 bases between. Germline CDR1 reads SEHNR; CDR2 reads FQNEAQ (reference sequence). Here the CDR3 reads CASSQAWQGYTDTQYF. CDR3 in DNA: TGTGCCAGCAGCCAAGCGTGGCAGGGGTACACAGATACGCAGTATTTT. The complete variable domain, with remaining parts taken from reference TRBV7-9 and TRBJ2-3, reads DTGVSQNPRHKITKRGQNVTFRCDPISEHNRLYWYRQTLGQGPEFLTYFQNEAQLEKSRLLSDRFSAERPKGSFSTLEIQRTEQGDSAMYLCASSQAWQGYTDTQYFGPGTRLTVL.

The CDR3 nucleotides are TGTGCCAGCAGCGACTTACGGGACAGCTATGGCTACACCTTC. Its translation is CASSDLRDSYGYTF. The chain links TRBV9 to TRBJ1-2, with 7 bases identical to TRBD1. The V gene's germline CDR1 is SGDLS and CDR2 YYNGEE. After removal of 3 bases from V and 4 bases from J, the junction contained 6 bases not matched to a gene. The CDR3 has 14 residues.

This chain uses TRBV27 with TRBJ1-2, with 10 bases aligning to TRBD1. The germline gives CDR1 MNHEY, CDR2 SMNVEV (reference sequence). J gave up 5 bases and V 0 bases, and 9 bases lay outside the gene matches. The CDR3 extends over 17 amino acids. Here the CDR3 reads CASSLSPGTGATYGYTF. CDR3 in DNA: TGTGCCAGCAGTTTATCCCCCGGGACAGGGGCGACGTATGGCTACACCTTC.

CDR3 loop: CASRSAGNTGELFF. In DNA form, the CDR3 reads TGTGCCAGCAGATCAGCCGGGAACACCGGGGAGCTGTTTTTT. The chain has TRBV2 and TRBJ2-2; D not certain. This CDR3 has 14 amino acids. Germline V CDR1 and CDR2: SNHLY, FYNNEI. Trimming removed 6 bases from V and 1 base from J, with 9 bases in between.

This rearrangement joins TRBV6-4 to TRBJ2-7, with D uncertain. V lost 0 bases and J 3 bases, leaving 0 bases between the germline ends. Germline V CDR1 and CDR2: MRHNA, SNTAGT. The CDR3 totals 11 residues. The CDR3 is CASSDSYEQYF. Written as DNA, the CDR3 is TGTGCCAGCAGTGACTCCTACGAGCAGTACTTC.

This clone was seen more than once but under ten times. CDR3 region: CASSSWRNQYGYTF. The CDR3 coding sequence is TGTGCCAGCAGCTCTTGGAGGAACCAGTATGGCTACACCTTC. The rearrangement joins TRBV5-4 to TRBJ1-2; D ambiguous. The CDR3 contains 14 residues. V was clipped by 3 bases and J by 5 bases, with 14 bases between them. The germline V gene has CDR1 SGHNT and CDR2 YYREEE (reference sequence).

This clone was detected only once. J is TRBJ2-7 and V is TRBV6-1; D is perhaps TRBD2 (6 bases). The germline V and J ends were trimmed by 7 bases and 4 bases, with 11 bases remaining between them. The CDR3 has 12 residues. The germline V gene encodes CDR1 MNHNS and CDR2 SASEGT. DNA of the CDR3: TGTGCCAGCATTTTCGGGGGATACGAGCAGTACTTC. It translates to CASIFGGYEQYF.

In its sample, this clone was seen a few times. This chain connects TRBV11-2 to TRBJ1-4; 8 bases agree with TRBD1. In germline, CDR1 is SGHAT, CDR2 FQNNGV. The CDR3 totals 14 residues. The V and J ends lost 4 bases and 6 bases, in that order; junction bases with no gene match: 4. The DNA of the CDR3 is TGTGCCAGCAGCTCACAGGGGGGGGATGAAAAACTGTTTTTT. Translated: CASSSQGGDEKLFF.

The chain links TRBV5-6 to TRBJ1-2; no firm D call. The V gene's germline CDR1 is SGHDT and CDR2 YYEEEE. V gave up 4 bases and J gave up 2 bases, with 6 bases separating them. This CDR3 region has 12 residues. CDR3 residues: CASSLENYGYTF. CDR3 bases: TGTGCCAGCAGCCTGGAAAACTATGGCTACACCTTC.

This chain connects TRBV30 to TRBJ1-6, with D perhaps matching TRBD1 (5 bases). CDR1 is GTSNPN and CDR2 is SVGIG in the germline V gene (reference sequence). The CDR3 has 17 amino acids. Trimming took off 0 bases at V and 9 bases at J, with 21 bases between the two ends. The chain's CDR3 is CAWSVGGAGRLGSPLHF. The CDR3 region has the DNA TGTGCCTGGAGTGTAGGCGGGGCAGGGCGGTTGGGTTCACCCCTCCACTTT. Using reference TRBV30 and TRBJ1-6 for the parts outside the CDR3, the full variable domain is SQTIHQWPATLVQPVGSPLSLECTVEGTSNPNLYWYRQAAGRGLQLLFYSVGIGQISSEVPQNLSASRPQDRQFILSSKKLLLSDSGFYLCAWSVGGAGRLGSPLHFGNGTRLTVT.

The rearrangement links TRBV5-4 to TRBJ2-3, with a weak D call TRBD1 (5 bases). Trimming cost V 1 base and J 6 bases, with 18 bases left between them. The CDR3 consists of 16 residues. CDR1 is SGHNT and CDR2 is YYREEE in the germline V gene (reference sequence). The CDR3 loop is CASSLKQASPSDTQYF. The CDR3 DNA reads as TGTGCCAGCAGCTTGAAACAGGCCTCTCCGTCGGATACGCAGTATTTT.

This chain links TRBV19 with TRBJ2-1; D uncertain. The CDR3 spans 12 residues. V dropped 1 base and J dropped 7 bases, with 5 bases sitting between them. Germline V lookup: CDR1 LNHDA, CDR2 SQIVND (reference sequence). Written as DNA, the CDR3 is TGTGCCAGTAGTATAGGCAGAAATGAGCAGTTCTTC. Its protein product is CASSIGRNEQFF.

The rearrangement links TRBV19 to TRBJ2-5; 7 positions agree with TRBD2. With V trimmed by 3 bases and J by 2 bases, 9 bases remained unmatched. The V gene's germline CDR1 is LNHDA and CDR2 SQIVND (reference sequence). This CDR3 has 16 amino acids. CDR3 loop: CASSIFQGGAQETQYF. CDR3 in DNA: TGTGCCAGTAGTATCTTCCAGGGAGGGGCTCAAGAGACCCAGTACTTC.

The chain combines TRBV7-3 with TRBJ2-7, with 7 nucleotides matching TRBD1. The CDR3 length is 16 residues. V dropped 5 bases and J dropped 1; count of bases not matched to a gene: 11. CDR1 and CDR2 (germline): SGHTA, FQGTGA. In DNA form, the CDR3 reads TGTGCCAGCAGCCCACCCGACAGGGTTGTTTCCTACGAGCAGTACTTC. It encodes CASSPPDRVVSYEQYF.

This chain connects TRBV4-1 to TRBJ1-5; D unclear. V lost 0 bases to trimming and J lost 4 bases, with 10 bases between them. CDR1 MGHRA and CDR2 YSYEKL come from the germline V gene. The CDR3 loop spans 15 amino acids. The CDR3 here is CASSQDLGRNQPQHF. Written as DNA, the CDR3 is TGCGCCAGCAGCCAAGATCTCGGGCGAAATCAGCCCCAGCATTTT.

This clone occurred a few times. This CDR3 is CAWSPGTGDQPQHF. CDR3 bases: TGTGCCTGGAGTCCAGGGACAGGGGATCAGCCCCAGCATTTT. This chain uses TRBV30 with TRBJ1-5, with 10 bases that match TRBD1. Trimming cost V 2 bases and J 5 bases; bases outside gene matches: 3. Germline V gene lookup returns CDR1 GTSNPN and CDR2 SVGIG (reference sequence). The CDR3 is 14 amino acids.

This chain uses TRBV11-2 with TRBJ1-2; no definite D call. This CDR3 has 14 residues. Germline V gives CDR1 SGHAT, CDR2 FQNNGV. Deletions cut 0 bases from V and 0 bases from J, with 5 bases between. DNA of the CDR3: TGTGCCAGCAGCTTAGAACCGACTAACTATGGCTACACCTTC. This encodes CASSLEPTNYGYTF.

This chain connects TRBV5-1 to TRBJ1-5, with D unclear. Germline assignment: CDR1 SGHRS and CDR2 YFSETQ. V dropped 0 bases and J dropped 1 base, with 8 bases sitting between them. The CDR3 consists of 15 residues. CDR3 sequence reads: CASSLDGQSNQPQHF. In DNA, the CDR3 is TGCGCCAGCAGCTTGGACGGCCAAAGCAATCAGCCCCAGCATTTT.

The gene calls are TRBV18 and TRBJ2-5; tentatively, D is TRBD1 (6 bases). From germline, CDR1 is KGHSH and CDR2 LQKENI. This CDR3 comprises 15 residues. V lost 4 bases to trimming and J lost 2 bases, with 14 bases between them. DNA for the CDR3: TGTGCCAGCTCACAAAGAACAGGGACGCAAGAGACCCAGTACTTC. It specifies CASSQRTGTQETQYF.

The rearrangement links TRBV9 to TRBJ2-3, with 8 bases aligning to TRBD2. The CDR3 has 15 amino acids. The germline gives CDR1 SGDLS, CDR2 YYNGEE. Trimming took 0 bases from V and 1 from J; bases not matched to a gene: 1. Here the CDR3 reads CASSVDGGGTDTQYF. Written as DNA, the CDR3 is TGTGCCAGCAGCGTAGACGGGGGGGGCACAGATACGCAGTATTTT.

To note about this clone: A read error may produce the germline difference seen at one junction end. The genes are TRBV30 and TRBJ1-1; TRBD1 matches at 7 bases. The CDR3 totals 14 residues. CDR1 and CDR2 (germline): GTSNPN, SVGIG (reference sequence). CDR3 sequence reads: CAWSGGQGVGAPIF. The CDR3 DNA follows: TGTGCCTGGAGTGGGGGTCAGGGGGTTGGGGCCCCTATCTTT.